Below, one T cell receptor beta chain is given with its context. Its specificity is unknown. The sample originates from a study of PD-L1 blockade in urothelial cancer. Study in general: Intravenous atezolizumab, 1,200 mg every 3 weeks, was begun by patients in the mid-2010s. Enrolled patients had been treated previously with 0 to 3 chemotherapy regimens. Study findings and constraints: Below-median pretreatment blood TCR clonality predicted better survival.

The repertoire was sequenced with immunoSEQ multiplex PCR; TCRdb's copy has only in-frame clones and lacks some. The sample lists more than 90,000 clones, less than 95% occurring once. Documented time point: peripheral blood 6 weeks after treatment start. The length of the CDR3 is 15 residues. V shed 2 bases and J shed 0 bases, with 11 bases lying between them. Germline-derived CDR1 and CDR2 are SGHAT and FQNNGV. The material was PBMCs, obtained around atezolizumab (anti-PD-L1) treatment. The chain links TRBV11-2 to TRBJ2-7; D is unresolved. The sequence derives from a man in his 60s with urothelial cancer. The CDR3 DNA follows: TGTGCCAGCAGCTTAATACAGACCGGCTCCTACGAGCAGTACTTC. Translated: CASSLIQTGSYEQYF.